One and the same sample provided the 3 T cell receptor beta chains below, sequenced in a study of CD8 T cells in ankylosing spondylitis. Study results and caveats: There was a TCR beta motif, made of 7 or 8 highly homologous variants, that appeared characteristic of ankylosing spondylitis blood.

TCRdb processed the 5' RACE reads anew with MiXCR; each CDR3 protein has one entry. This sample has 100,000 to 150,000 distinct CDR3 sequences, with 17% found just once. No antigen has been identified for these receptors. The sequenced sample consisted of blood, either unsorted or a sorted T cell fraction (not recorded which). The source is a male donor with ankylosing spondylitis.

The chain combines TRBV27 with TRBJ1-5; D is undetermined. V was clipped by 6 bases and J by 4 bases, with 10 bases between them. Germline V gene sequence: CDR1 MNHEY, CDR2 SMNVEV (reference sequence). The CDR3 extends over 13 amino acids. This CDR3 reads CASREGANQPQHF. The CDR3 nucleotides read TGTGCCAGCAGGGAAGGTGCAAATCAGCCCCAGCATTTT.

This CDR3 is CASSLVAGDYEQFF. Written as DNA, the CDR3 is TGTGCCAGCAGTTTAGTGGCGGGAGATTATGAGCAGTTCTTC. This chain connects TRBV12-3 or TRBV12-4 to TRBJ2-1; 7 nucleotides agree with TRBD2. The CDR3 runs 14 residues. Losses at the gene ends were 1 base for V and 8 bases for J; bases not matched to a gene: 5.

This clonotype was counted only a few times. The J gene is TRBJ2-2, the V gene TRBV5-1; D could derive from TRBD1 or TRBD2 (5 bases each). The CDR3 is made up of 11 amino acids. Trimming stripped 4 bases from V and 10 bases from J, with 8 bases between. Germline lookup yields CDR1 SGHRS and CDR2 YFSETQ. The CDR3 sequence is CASSPGPELFF. DNA of the CDR3: TGCGCCAGCAGCCCGGGACCGGAGCTGTTTTTT.